The 29 T cell receptor beta chains below were found in one sample sequenced in a study of blood T cell repertoires in COVID-19. Libraries were prepared by immunoSEQ multiplex PCR; TCRdb keeps only in-frame clonotypes and omits some of them. The table shows 250,000 to 300,000 clones, with just over 90% occurring only once. The specimen was PBMCs or T cells enriched from blood (not recorded which). These TCRs come from a woman in her thirties or forties with acute COVID-19.

The CDR3 loop is CSTGQGDEQYF. The CDR3 DNA is TGCAGCACGGGACAGGGCGACGAGCAGTACTTC. The rearrangement links TRBV29-1 to TRBJ2-7; 9 bases line up with TRBD1. This CDR3 spans 11 amino acids. Germline assignment: CDR1 SQVTM and CDR2 ANQGSEA. V shed 8 bases, J shed 5 bases, and the junction held 4 bases outside the gene matches.

The chain has TRBV2 and TRBJ2-2, with D tentatively TRBD1 (6 bases). Trimming pared 7 bases from V and 9 bases from J, leaving 18 bases between. This CDR3 spans 14 amino acids. Looked up from germline, CDR1 is SNHLY and CDR2 is FYNNEI. CDR3 loop: CASMWGRGSWELFF. The CDR3, as DNA: TGTGCCAGCATGTGGGGAAGGGGGAGCTGGGAGCTGTTTTTT.

The chain employs TRBV9 and TRBJ2-1; weak D call: TRBD2 (6 bases). Germline V CDR1 and CDR2: SGDLS, YYNGEE. Trimming shortened V by 4 bases and J by 0 bases, and 20 bases separated the two germline ends. This CDR3 contains 18 residues. The CDR3 reads CASSPSLAYIASYNEQFF. In DNA form, the CDR3 reads TGTGCCAGCAGCCCCTCGCTAGCGTACATAGCCTCCTACAATGAGCAGTTCTTC.

V gene TRBV4-1 combines with J gene TRBJ2-1, with 7 bases lining up with TRBD1. J was trimmed by 2 bases and V by 2 bases; bases with no gene match: 6. This CDR3 is 16 amino acids long. CDR1 and CDR2 from the germline V gene are MGHRA and YSYEKL. CDR3 region: CASSQPDRPTYNEQFF. DNA for the CDR3: TGCGCCAGCAGCCAACCGGACAGGCCAACCTACAATGAGCAGTTCTTC.

V usage is TRBV11-2 and J usage is TRBJ2-3; no reliable D call. This CDR3 region has 14 residues. Between the trimmed V and J ends, which lost 1 base and 0 bases, there was a span of 5 bases. CDR1 is SGHAT, CDR2 FQNNGV, per germline. DNA of the CDR3: TGTGCCAGCAGCTTAGCGGGTAGCACAGATACGCAGTATTTT. Translated, it gives CASSLAGSTDTQYF.

V and J are TRBV5-5 and TRBJ2-5, with 9 positions matching TRBD1. The junction had 13 bases not matched to a gene; V was cut back by 4 bases and J by 9 bases. Germline lookup yields CDR1 SGHKS and CDR2 YYEKEE (reference sequence). This CDR3 is built from 15 residues. The CDR3 loop reads CASSPYLGQGTAQYF. CDR3 DNA: TGTGCCAGCAGCCCATACCTAGGACAGGGGACCGCCCAGTACTTC.

Only a few counts were recorded for this clone. This sequence joins TRBV12-3 or TRBV12-4 and TRBJ1-2, with D perhaps matching TRBD1 (5 bases). The V and J ends lost 1 base and 8 bases respectively, with 11 bases between them. The CDR3 has 13 amino acids. The CDR3: CASSLVQGRGYTF. The CDR3 DNA follows: TGTGCCAGCAGTTTAGTTCAGGGAAGGGGCTACACCTTC.

The chain is built from TRBV4-1 and TRBJ2-1, with 10 bases matching TRBD2. This CDR3 region has 18 residues. The junction had 13 bases not matched to a gene; V was cut back by 4 bases and J by 4 bases. Germline-derived CDR1 and CDR2 are MGHRA and YSYEKL. In DNA form, the CDR3 reads TGCGCCAGCAGCCCCCTAACCCGCCTAGCGGGGGCTTACAATGAGCAGTTCTTC. It codes for CASSPLTRLAGAYNEQFF.

The V gene is TRBV27, the J gene TRBJ2-1, with D possibly being TRBD1 (6 bases). Trimming cost V 3 bases and J 11 bases, with 8 bases left between them. The CDR3 consists of 11 residues. Germline CDR1 MNHEY, CDR2 SMNVEV (reference sequence). The CDR3 sequence is CASSLDSKQFF. The CDR3 DNA reads as TGTGCCAGCAGTTTGGACAGCAAGCAGTTCTTC.

The V gene is TRBV24-1, the J gene TRBJ1-3, with 7 bases that match TRBD1. CDR1 and CDR2 (germline): KGHDR, SFDVKD. This CDR3 has 15 amino acids. Trimming removed 4 bases from V and 4 bases from J; junction bases left unmatched: 6. CDR3 amino acids: CATSDPTGTGNTIYF. For the CDR3, the DNA is TGTGCCACCAGTGACCCGACAGGGACGGGAAACACCATATATTTT.

This clone was found once. The CDR3 here is CASSLAPGQVNYEQYF. The CDR3 nucleotides are TGTGCCAGCAGCTTAGCCCCGGGACAGGTCAACTACGAGCAGTACTTC. The rearrangement joins TRBV7-2 to TRBJ2-7, with TRBD1 matching 8 bases. From germline, CDR1 is SGHTA and CDR2 FQGNSA. V was clipped by 0 bases and J by 3 bases; unmatched bases: 7. The CDR3 covers 16 residues.

The V gene is TRBV5-1, the J gene TRBJ1-4, with D unclear. The CDR3 covers 14 residues. V shed 0 bases and J shed 7 bases, with 10 bases lying between them. The germline V gene encodes CDR1 SGHRS and CDR2 YFSETQ. CDR3 in amino acids: CASSLGLKSEKLFF. DNA for the CDR3: TGCGCCAGCAGCTTGGGCTTGAAGAGTGAAAAACTGTTTTTT. The complete variable domain, with remaining parts taken from reference TRBV5-1 and TRBJ1-4, reads KAGVTQTPRYLIKTRGQQVTLSCSPISGHRSVSWYQQTPGQGLQFLFEYFSETQRNKGNFPGRFSGRQFSNSRSEMNVSTLELGDSALYLCASSLGLKSEKLFFGSGTQLSVL.

A word on this clone: This specimen includes other DNA sequences encoding the same CDR3. The V call is TRBV10-2, the J call TRBJ1-1; 8 nucleotides agree with TRBD1. The V segment lost 4 bases and the J segment 4 bases; nucleotides outside the gene matches: 2. Germline CDR1 is WSHSY and CDR2 is SAAADI. This CDR3 is 13 amino acids long. For the CDR3, the DNA is TGCGCCAGCAGTGTAACAGGGGGCACTGAAGCTTTCTTT. The encoded protein is CASSVTGGTEAFF.

The chain is built from TRBV2 and TRBJ2-3; TRBD1 is a possible D gene (6 bases). The CDR3 runs to 13 residues. With 5 bases removed from V and 4 bases from J, the gap between germline ends came to 10 bases. CDR1 SNHLY and CDR2 FYNNEI come from the germline V gene. Here the CDR3 reads CASSLGAPDTQYF. The DNA of the CDR3 is TGTGCCAGCAGTCTGGGGGCTCCAGATACGCAGTATTTT.

This chain uses TRBV10-3 with TRBJ2-7; possible D gene TRBD1, 6 bases. The CDR3 loop spans 14 amino acids. Per the germline V gene, CDR1 is ENHRY and CDR2 is SYGVKD. The V end was cut by 0 bases, the J end by 4 bases, with 10 bases between. The chain's CDR3 is CAISESRQEYEQYF. Written as DNA, the CDR3 is TGTGCCATCAGTGAGTCGAGACAGGAATACGAGCAGTACTTC.

V gene TRBV6-5 combines with J gene TRBJ1-3; a weak D match, TRBD1 (5 bases). This CDR3 region has 13 residues. V lost 4 bases and J 2 bases, leaving 6 bases between the germline ends. Per the germline V gene, CDR1 is MNHEY and CDR2 is SVGAGI. CDR3 sequence (DNA): TGTGCCAGCAGTTCCAGGGCTGGAAACACCATATATTTT. Residues: CASSSRAGNTIYF.

The V and J genes are TRBV6-1 and TRBJ1-1, with 7 nucleotides matching TRBD1. CDR3 length equals 16 residues. Germline-derived CDR1 and CDR2 are MNHNS and SASEGT. V shed 3 bases and J 5 bases; nucleotides not matched to a gene: 12. CDR3 amino acids: CASSEPLTGFGTEAFF. In nucleotides, the CDR3 is TGTGCCAGCAGTGAGCCCCTGACAGGGTTTGGTACTGAAGCTTTCTTT.

The genes are TRBV7-7 and TRBJ1-1; a possible D gene is TRBD1 (6 bases). Trimming cost V 5 bases and J 0 bases, with 16 bases left between them. CDR1 and CDR2 from the germline V gene are SSHAT and FNYEAQ (reference sequence). The CDR3 consists of 16 residues. This CDR3 reads CASSPPPTGLNTEAFF. CDR3 in DNA: TGTGCCAGCAGCCCCCCTCCAACAGGGTTGAACACTGAAGCTTTCTTT.

This chain connects TRBV29-1 to TRBJ2-1; D not certain. The germline V gene encodes CDR1 SQVTM and CDR2 ANQGSEA. The V end lost 8 bases, the J end lost 7 bases, and 12 bases lay between the germline ends. The CDR3 sequence is 11 residues long. The CDR3 is CSSQVNNEQFF. The CDR3 DNA follows: TGCAGCTCTCAGGTGAATAATGAGCAGTTCTTC.

The chain links TRBV5-1 to TRBJ2-3, with TRBD2 matching over 12 bases. This CDR3 comprises 15 residues. Germline trimming cut 3 bases from V and 3 bases from J; bases unmatched to any gene: 2. Germline values: CDR1 SGHRS, CDR2 YFSETQ. The CDR3 is CASSSSGRGTDTQYF. The DNA for the CDR3 is TGCGCCAGCAGCTCTAGCGGGAGGGGGACAGATACGCAGTATTTT.

The chain is built from TRBV2 and TRBJ2-5; a weak D match, TRBD2 (6 bases). Between the trimmed V and J ends, which lost 4 bases and 2 bases, there was a span of 8 bases. The CDR3 covers 13 residues. Germline CDR1 SNHLY, CDR2 FYNNEI. The CDR3 coding sequence is TGTGCCAGCAGTGGCGGGGATCAAGAGACCCAGTACTTC. Its translation is CASSGGDQETQYF.

The chain has TRBV28 and TRBJ1-2; D not resolved. V dropped 2 bases and J dropped 8 bases, with 12 bases sitting between them. In germline, CDR1 is MDHEN, CDR2 SYDVKM. The CDR3 runs to 13 residues. The CDR3 protein is CASSLGHGYGYTF. For the CDR3, the DNA is TGTGCCAGCAGTTTAGGGCACGGTTACGGCTACACCTTC.

This chain connects TRBV18 to TRBJ2-5; D is perhaps TRBD1 (6 bases). CDR3 length: 16 residues. Trimming left V 3 bases short and J 2 bases short, with 16 bases between. The germline V gene has CDR1 KGHSH and CDR2 LQKENI. The DNA of the CDR3 is TGTGCCAGCTCACCGCTTCGGACAGCGGATCAAGAGACCCAGTACTTC. Translation gives CASSPLRTADQETQYF. The entire variable domain, with the rest obtained from reference TRBV18 and TRBJ2-5, is as follows: NAGVMQNPRHLVRRRGQEARLRCSPMKGHSHVYWYRQLPEEGLKFMVYLQKENIIDESGMPKERFSAEFPKEGPSILRIQQVVRGDSAAYFCASSPLRTADQETQYFGPGTRLLVL.

The rearrangement links TRBV30 to TRBJ1-6; D may be TRBD1 (6 bases). V was trimmed by 4 bases and J by 7 bases, leaving 14 bases between them. Germline CDR1 and CDR2: GTSNPN and SVGIG (reference sequence). This CDR3 has 14 residues. The CDR3 nucleotides are TGTGCCTGGAATGGACAGTGGACCAATTCACCCCTCCACTTT. Amino acids: CAWNGQWTNSPLHF.

This chain uses TRBV7-9 with TRBJ2-3, with TRBD1 matching 7 bases. This CDR3 is 19 amino acids long. The trim removed 5 bases at V and 1 base at J, leaving 18 bases unmatched. Germline lookup yields CDR1 SEHNR and CDR2 FQNEAQ (reference sequence). The chain's CDR3 is CASSPRQGSVALGTDTQYF. The CDR3 DNA is TGTGCCAGCAGCCCCCGACAGGGATCGGTGGCCCTAGGCACAGATACGCAGTATTTT.

The chain is built from TRBV2 and TRBJ1-1, with D unresolved. Germline V gene lookup returns CDR1 SNHLY and CDR2 FYNNEI. CDR3 length: 15 residues. With 2 bases removed from V and 1 base from J, the gap between germline ends came to 11 bases. CDR3 residues: CASSEPLRGNTEAFF. The CDR3 DNA sequence: TGTGCCAGCAGTGAACCCCTCCGGGGGAACACTGAAGCTTTCTTT. The full variable domain, completed using reference TRBV2 and TRBJ1-1, is EPEVTQTPSHQVTQMGQEVILRCVPISNHLYFYWYRQILGQKVEFLVSFYNNEISEKSEIFDDQFSVERPDGSNFTLKIRSTKLEDSAMYFCASSEPLRGNTEAFFGQGTRLTVV.

The genes are TRBV28 and TRBJ1-2, with D perhaps TRBD1 (5 bases). Germline CDR1 and CDR2: MDHEN and SYDVKM. There are 13 residues in the CDR3. Trimming pared 1 base from V and 8 bases from J, leaving 11 bases between. This CDR3 is CASSLSGSWGYTF. As DNA, the CDR3 is TGTGCCAGCAGTTTATCAGGGTCTTGGGGCTACACCTTC.

The J gene is TRBJ1-2, the V gene TRBV29-1; maybe TRBD1 (5 bases). Germline CDR1 reads SQVTM; CDR2 reads ANQGSEA. The ends were cut back, 8 bases at V and 8 bases at J, with 18 bases in the middle. This CDR3 has 12 residues. CDR3 coding DNA: TGCAGCCTAAAGGGCCAGGGAACCGGCTACACCTTC. Protein sequence: CSLKGQGTGYTF.

This clone was detected only a few times. This chain connects TRBV7-2 to TRBJ2-1, with 8 bases lining up with TRBD2. The CDR3 is made up of 16 amino acids. From germline, CDR1 is SGHTA and CDR2 FQGNSA. V trimming: 3 bases; J trimming: 2 bases; junction bases outside the gene matches: 6. The CDR3 region has the DNA TGTGCCAGCAGCTTGAGGATAGCGGGGACCTACAATGAGCAGTTCTTC. Translation gives CASSLRIAGTYNEQFF.